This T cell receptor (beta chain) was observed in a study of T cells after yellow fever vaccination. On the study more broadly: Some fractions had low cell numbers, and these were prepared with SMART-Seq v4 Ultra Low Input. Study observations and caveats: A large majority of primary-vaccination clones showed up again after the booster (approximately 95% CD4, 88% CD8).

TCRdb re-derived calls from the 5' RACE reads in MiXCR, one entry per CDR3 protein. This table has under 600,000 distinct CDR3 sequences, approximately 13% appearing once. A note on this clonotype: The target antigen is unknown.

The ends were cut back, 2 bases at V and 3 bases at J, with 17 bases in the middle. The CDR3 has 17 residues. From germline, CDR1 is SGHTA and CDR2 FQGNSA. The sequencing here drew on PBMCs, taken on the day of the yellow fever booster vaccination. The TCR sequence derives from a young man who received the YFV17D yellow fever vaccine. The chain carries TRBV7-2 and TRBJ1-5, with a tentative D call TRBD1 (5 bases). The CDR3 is CASSLLGEGKPNQPQHF. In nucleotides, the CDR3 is TGTGCCAGCAGCTTATTAGGGGAGGGGAAGCCCAATCAGCCCCAGCATTTT.